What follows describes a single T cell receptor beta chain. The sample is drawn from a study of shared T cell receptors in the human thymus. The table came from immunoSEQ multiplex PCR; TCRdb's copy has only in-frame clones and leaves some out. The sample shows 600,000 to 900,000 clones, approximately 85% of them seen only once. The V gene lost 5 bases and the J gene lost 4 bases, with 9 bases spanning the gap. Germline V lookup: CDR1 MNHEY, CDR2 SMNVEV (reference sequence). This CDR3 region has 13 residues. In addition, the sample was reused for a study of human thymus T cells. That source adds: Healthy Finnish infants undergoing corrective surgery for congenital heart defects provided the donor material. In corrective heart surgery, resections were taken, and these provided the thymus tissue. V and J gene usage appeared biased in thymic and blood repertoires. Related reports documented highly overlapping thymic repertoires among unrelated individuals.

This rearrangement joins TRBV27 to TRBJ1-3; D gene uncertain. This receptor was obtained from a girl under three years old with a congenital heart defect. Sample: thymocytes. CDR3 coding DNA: TGTGCCAGCAGTCCCCCCGCGGGAAACACCATATATTTT. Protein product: CASSPPAGNTIYF.